The rows below give T cell receptor beta chains drawn from one sample of a study of blood T cell repertoires in COVID-19. Only in-frame clones appear in the TCRdb table, and some are missing; sequencing was by immunoSEQ multiplex PCR. The sample yields some 94,000 clones, less than 75% seen once. The sample comprised peripheral blood. The receptors were sampled from a woman aged 55 to 70 in a cohort sampled during active or convalescent COVID-19. Each CDR3 is given with its conserved first and last residue. The D gene is left open where the match is weak. The size field is filled for only some rows; it gives once, few, many or a size class.

D gene	J gene	V gene	clone size	CDR3 DNA	CDR3 protein
NA	TRBJ2-2	TRBV10-3	few	TGTGCCATCAGTGAGGAGGGGGCCGGGGAGCTGTTTTTT	CAISEEGAGELFF
NA	TRBJ1-6	TRBV3-1/TRBV3-2	few	TGTGCCAGCAGCCAAGTATCTACTCTTATGAATTCACCCCTCCACTTT	CASSQVSTLMNSPLHF
NA	TRBJ1-1	TRBV5-4	NA	TGTGCCAGCAGCAGACCGCGGGCCGGTGGCACTGAAGCTTTCTTT	CASSRPRAGGTEAFF
NA	TRBJ1-6	TRBV2	NA	TGTGCCAGCAGTGTATCGGGGGTTCCTAATTCACCCCTCCACTTT	CASSVSGVPNSPLHF
NA	TRBJ1-5	TRBV30	NA	TGTGCCTGGAGTGTACAAGGTACAGGGCTCAGCAATCAGCCCCAGCATTTT	CAWSVQGTGLSNQPQHF
NA	TRBJ2-7	TRBV28	NA	TGTGCCAGCAGTCCAGGCTACGAGCAGTACTTC	CASSPGYEQYF
TRBD2	TRBJ2-2	TRBV5-1	NA	TGCGCCAGCAGCTTACTAGCGCTGGAGACCGGGGAGCTGTTTTTT	CASSLLALETGELFF
NA	TRBJ2-1	TRBV3-1/TRBV3-2	NA	TGTGCCAGCAGCCACCTCGGGTACAATGAGCAGTTCTTC	CASSHLGYNEQFF
NA	TRBJ2-7	TRBV28	NA	TGTGCCAGCAGCCGGGACAAGGCCTACGAGCAGTACTTC	CASSRDKAYEQYF
TRBD2	TRBJ2-5	TRBV19	NA	TGTGCCAGTAGTATAACGGGGGGATGGGAGACCCAGTACTTC	CASSITGGWETQYF
NA	TRBJ2-3	TRBV7-9	NA	TGTGCCAGCAGCCGCCCGTCGGGGGTTACAGATACGCAGTATTTT	CASSRPSGVTDTQYF
NA	TRBJ1-6	TRBV18	NA	TGTGCCAGCTCACCAGGGCTGCTATCCTCACCCCTCCACTTT	CASSPGLLSSPLHF
NA	TRBJ2-4	TRBV7-3	NA	TGTGCCAGCAGCTTAGCAGGGTCGGGCAAAAACATTCAGTACTTC	CASSLAGSGKNIQYF
TRBD2	TRBJ2-1	TRBV18	NA	TGTGCCAGCTCACCCCCTAGCGGGGGGCAATACAATGAGCAGTTCTTC	CASSPPSGGQYNEQFF
NA	TRBJ2-7	TRBV5-1	NA	TGCGCCAGCAGCTTGGGACTCTCCTCCTACGAGCAGTACTTC	CASSLGLSSYEQYF
TRBD1	TRBJ1-2	TRBV9	NA	TGTGCCAGCAGCGTACTCTTGTCCGGGACAGGGTCCCCCGCCTATGGCTACACCTTC	CASSVLLSGTGSPAYGYTF